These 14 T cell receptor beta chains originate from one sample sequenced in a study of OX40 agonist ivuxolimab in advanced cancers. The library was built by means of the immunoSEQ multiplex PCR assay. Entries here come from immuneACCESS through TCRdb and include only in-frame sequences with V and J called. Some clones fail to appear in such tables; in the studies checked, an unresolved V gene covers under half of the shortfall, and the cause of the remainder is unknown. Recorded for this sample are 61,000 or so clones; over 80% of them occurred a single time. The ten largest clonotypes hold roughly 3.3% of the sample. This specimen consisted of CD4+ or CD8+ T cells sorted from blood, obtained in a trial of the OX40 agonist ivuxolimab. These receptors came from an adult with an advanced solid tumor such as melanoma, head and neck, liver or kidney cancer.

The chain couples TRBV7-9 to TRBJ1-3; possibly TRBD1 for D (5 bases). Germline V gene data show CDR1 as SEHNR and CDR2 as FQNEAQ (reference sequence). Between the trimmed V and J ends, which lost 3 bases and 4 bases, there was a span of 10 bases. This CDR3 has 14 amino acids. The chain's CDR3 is CASSLGVIGNTIYF. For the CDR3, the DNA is TGTGCCAGCAGCTTGGGGGTCATCGGAAACACCATATATTTT. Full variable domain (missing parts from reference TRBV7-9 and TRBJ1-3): DTGVSQNPRHKITKRGQNVTFRCDPISEHNRLYWYRQTLGQGPEFLTYFQNEAQLEKSRLLSDRFSAERPKGSFSTLEIQRTEQGDSAMYLCASSLGVIGNTIYFGEGSWLTVV.

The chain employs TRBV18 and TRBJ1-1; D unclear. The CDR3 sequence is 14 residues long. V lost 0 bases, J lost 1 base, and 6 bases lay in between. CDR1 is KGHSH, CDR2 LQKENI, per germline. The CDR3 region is CASSPPGKNTEAFF. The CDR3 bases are TGTGCCAGCTCACCACCAGGGAAGAACACTGAAGCTTTCTTT.

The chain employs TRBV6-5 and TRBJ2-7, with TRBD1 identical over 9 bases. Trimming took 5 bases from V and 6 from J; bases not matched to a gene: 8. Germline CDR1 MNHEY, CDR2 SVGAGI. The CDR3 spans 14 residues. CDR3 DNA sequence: TGTGCCAGCAGTCCCTGGACAGGGGAGGGCGAGCAGTACTTC. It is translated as CASSPWTGEGEQYF.

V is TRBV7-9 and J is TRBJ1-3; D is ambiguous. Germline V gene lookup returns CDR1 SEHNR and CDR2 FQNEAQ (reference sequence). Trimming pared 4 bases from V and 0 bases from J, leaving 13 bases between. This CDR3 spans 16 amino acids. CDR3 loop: CASSSLETSSGNTIYF. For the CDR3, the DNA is TGTGCCAGCAGCTCGCTCGAGACAAGCTCTGGAAACACCATATATTTT.

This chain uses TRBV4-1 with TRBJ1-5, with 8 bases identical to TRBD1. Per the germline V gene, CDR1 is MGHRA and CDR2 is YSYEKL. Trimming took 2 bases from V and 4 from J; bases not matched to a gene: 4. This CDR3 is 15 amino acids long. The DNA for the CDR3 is TGCGCCAGCAGCCAACCGAGGACAGGGAATCAGCCCCAGCATTTT. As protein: CASSQPRTGNQPQHF.

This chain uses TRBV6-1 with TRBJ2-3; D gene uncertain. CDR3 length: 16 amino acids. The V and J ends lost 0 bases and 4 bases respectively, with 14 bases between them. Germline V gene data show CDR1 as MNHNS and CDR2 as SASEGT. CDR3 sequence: CASSEALKFVPDTQYF. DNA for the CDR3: TGTGCCAGCAGTGAAGCCTTGAAGTTTGTGCCAGATACGCAGTATTTT.

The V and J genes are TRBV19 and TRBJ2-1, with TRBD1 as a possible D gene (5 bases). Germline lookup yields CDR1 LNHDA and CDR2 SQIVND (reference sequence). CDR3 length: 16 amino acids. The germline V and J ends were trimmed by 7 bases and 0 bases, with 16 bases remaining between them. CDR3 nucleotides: TGTGCCAGTAACCCGACAGCGCGCCGCTCCTACAATGAGCAGTTCTTC. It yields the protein CASNPTARRSYNEQFF.

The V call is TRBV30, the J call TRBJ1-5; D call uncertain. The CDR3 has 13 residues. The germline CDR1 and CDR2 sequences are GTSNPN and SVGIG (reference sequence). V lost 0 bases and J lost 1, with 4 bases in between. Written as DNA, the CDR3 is TGTGCCTGGAGTGTACACAGCAATCAGCCCCAGCATTTT. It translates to CAWSVHSNQPQHF. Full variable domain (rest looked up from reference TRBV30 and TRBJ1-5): SQTIHQWPATLVQPVGSPLSLECTVEGTSNPNLYWYRQAAGRGLQLLFYSVGIGQISSEVPQNLSASRPQDRQFILSSKKLLLSDSGFYLCAWSVHSNQPQHFGDGTRLSIL.

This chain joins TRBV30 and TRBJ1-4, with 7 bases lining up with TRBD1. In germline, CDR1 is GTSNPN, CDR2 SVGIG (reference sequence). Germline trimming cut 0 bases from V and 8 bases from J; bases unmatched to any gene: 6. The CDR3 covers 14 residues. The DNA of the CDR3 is TGTGCCTGGAGTGTTACAGGGGTATCGGAAAAACTGTTTTTT. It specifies CAWSVTGVSEKLFF.

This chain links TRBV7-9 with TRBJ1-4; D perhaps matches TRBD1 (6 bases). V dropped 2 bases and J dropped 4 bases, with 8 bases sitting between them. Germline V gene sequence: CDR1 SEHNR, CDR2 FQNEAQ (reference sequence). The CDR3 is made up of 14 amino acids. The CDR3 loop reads CASSLNRVNEKLFF. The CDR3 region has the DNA TGTGCCAGCAGCTTAAACAGGGTTAATGAAAAACTGTTTTTT.

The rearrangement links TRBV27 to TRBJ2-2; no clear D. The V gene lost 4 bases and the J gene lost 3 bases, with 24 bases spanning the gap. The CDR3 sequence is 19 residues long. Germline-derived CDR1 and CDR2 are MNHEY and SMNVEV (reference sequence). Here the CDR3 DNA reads TGTGCCAGCAGTTCACCAGTTGGCCGGACCGCCCCCTACACCGGGGAGCTGTTTTTT. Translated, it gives CASSSPVGRTAPYTGELFF.

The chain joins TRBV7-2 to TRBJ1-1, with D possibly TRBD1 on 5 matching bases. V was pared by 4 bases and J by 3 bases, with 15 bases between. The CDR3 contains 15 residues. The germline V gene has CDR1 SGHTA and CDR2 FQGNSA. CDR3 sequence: CASSYRPTADTEAFF. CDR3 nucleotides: TGTGCCAGCAGCTACCGCCCGACAGCCGACACTGAAGCTTTCTTT.

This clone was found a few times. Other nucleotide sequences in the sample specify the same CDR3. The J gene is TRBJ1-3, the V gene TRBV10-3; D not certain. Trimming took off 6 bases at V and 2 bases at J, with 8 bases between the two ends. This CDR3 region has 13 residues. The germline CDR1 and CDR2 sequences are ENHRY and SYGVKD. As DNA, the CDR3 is TGTGCCATCAGAGGAACGGCTGGAAACACCATATATTTT. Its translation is CAIRGTAGNTIYF.

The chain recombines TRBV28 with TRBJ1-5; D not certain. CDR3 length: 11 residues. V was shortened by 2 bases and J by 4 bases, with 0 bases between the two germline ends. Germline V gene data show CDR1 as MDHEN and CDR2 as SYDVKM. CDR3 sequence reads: CASSLNQPQHF. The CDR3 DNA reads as TGTGCCAGCAGTTTAAATCAGCCCCAGCATTTT.